These 21 T cell receptor beta chains were sequenced from one sample in a study of blood T cell repertoires in COVID-19. Repertoires were generated with immunoSEQ multiplex PCR, while TCRdb's copy carries only in-frame clones and drops some. The sample records tens of thousands of clones, roughly 79% being singletons. Sequencing input: peripheral blood. These receptor sequences come from a man older than 75 with COVID-19, enrolled during active disease.

In this sample, this clone turned up a few times. This sequence joins TRBV30 and TRBJ2-7, with D perhaps TRBD1 (5 bases). CDR1 and CDR2 from the germline V gene are GTSNPN and SVGIG (reference sequence). This CDR3 comprises 13 residues. V gave up 5 bases and J gave up 2 bases, with 13 bases separating them. The CDR3 DNA reads TGTGCCTGGGGAAGGACAAAGACCTACGAGCAGTACTTC. This translates into CAWGRTKTYEQYF. Full variable domain (rest looked up from reference TRBV30 and TRBJ2-7): SQTIHQWPATLVQPVGSPLSLECTVEGTSNPNLYWYRQAAGRGLQLLFYSVGIGQISSEVPQNLSASRPQDRQFILSSKKLLLSDSGFYLCAWGRTKTYEQYFGPGTRLTVT.

On this clone: It may be a read error: a sequence one base away is much more abundant. J is TRBJ1-1 and V is TRBV5-1; D is perhaps TRBD1 (6 bases). The V end was cut by 1 base, the J end by 0 bases, with 7 bases between. The CDR3 extends over 14 amino acids. From germline, CDR1 is SGHRS and CDR2 YFSETQ. The CDR3 protein is CASSLTGMNTEAFF. The CDR3 DNA reads TGCGCCAGCAGCTTGACAGGGATGAACACTGAAGCTTTCTTT.

This rearrangement joins TRBV6-5 to TRBJ2-5; D uncertain. Trimming cost V 5 bases and J 1 base, with 11 bases left between them. From germline, CDR1 is MNHEY and CDR2 SVGAGI. This CDR3 spans 14 amino acids. The CDR3 DNA reads as TGTGCCAGCAGTCCCATGGGCACCCAAGAGACCCAGTACTTC. This sequence encodes CASSPMGTQETQYF.

This clone was seen a single time. This chain joins TRBV18 and TRBJ1-3; 9 bases are a match to TRBD1. The CDR3 spans 20 residues. Germline CDR1 is KGHSH and CDR2 is LQKENI. V lost 1 base and J lost 0; bases outside the gene matches: 13. The CDR3 DNA follows: TGTGCCAGCTCACCACTCCCGGGACAGGGACAAAAAAGCTCTGGAAACACCATATATTTT. The encoded protein is CASSPLPGQGQKSSGNTIYF.

The chain carries TRBV5-1 and TRBJ1-6; TRBD1 agrees at 10 bases. This CDR3 has 20 amino acids. From germline, CDR1 is SGHRS and CDR2 YFSETQ. With V trimmed by 3 bases and J by 7 bases, 19 bases remained unmatched. The CDR3 nucleotides are TGCGCCAGCAGCTCGCAAAATAAAAAGACAGGGGGCCCGCTCAATTCACCCCTCCACTTT. It yields the protein CASSSQNKKTGGPLNSPLHF.

The chain combines TRBV18 with TRBJ1-2; D is perhaps TRBD1 (6 bases). Germline CDR1 and CDR2: KGHSH and LQKENI. The germline V and J ends were trimmed by 6 bases and 4 bases, with 15 bases remaining between them. The CDR3 totals 14 residues. The CDR3: CASSAQGQTYGYTF. CDR3 bases: TGTGCCAGCTCCGCGCAGGGGCAGACCTATGGCTACACCTTC.

The chain uses TRBV4-2 and TRBJ1-2; 10 bases agree with TRBD1. Trimming removed 3 bases from V and 8 bases from J; junction bases left unmatched: 9. The CDR3 contains 15 residues. The germline V gene encodes CDR1 LGHNA and CDR2 YNFKEQ. The CDR3 nucleotides are TGTGCCAGCAGCCAGACGGGACAGGGGACGGACGGCTACACCTTC. Translating it yields CASSQTGQGTDGYTF.

This clone was counted at least ten times. This chain connects TRBV11-2 to TRBJ2-7; tentatively, D is TRBD1 (5 bases). The V end lost 5 bases, the J end lost 0 bases, and 14 bases lay between the germline ends. The CDR3 is 15 amino acids. CDR1 is SGHAT and CDR2 is FQNNGV in the germline V gene. In DNA form, the CDR3 reads TGTGCCAGCAGCCCTCTGACAGTGAGCTCCTACGAGCAGTACTTC. It codes for CASSPLTVSSYEQYF.

The chain carries TRBV10-3 and TRBJ2-2, with TRBD2 identical over 10 bases. The V segment lost 5 bases and the J segment 4 bases; nucleotides outside the gene matches: 10. The CDR3 consists of 17 residues. Germline assignment: CDR1 ENHRY and CDR2 SYGVKD. DNA for the CDR3: TGTGCCATCAGTTGGGGCGCTAGCGGGAGTCCCACCGGGGAGCTGTTTTTT. Encoded protein: CAISWGASGSPTGELFF.

The rearrangement joins TRBV5-4 to TRBJ1-1; possible D gene TRBD1, 5 bases. Germline-derived CDR1 and CDR2 are SGHNT and YYREEE (reference sequence). The CDR3 consists of 13 residues. V was cut by 4 bases and J by 6 bases, with 13 bases left in between. CDR3: CASSLEGRAEAFF. In nucleotides, the CDR3 is TGTGCCAGCAGCCTGGAGGGGAGGGCTGAAGCTTTCTTT.

This clone was seen more than once but under ten times. The V and J genes are TRBV2 and TRBJ2-7; a weak D match, TRBD2 (6 bases). This CDR3 comprises 12 residues. The germline V gene encodes CDR1 SNHLY and CDR2 FYNNEI. V was clipped by 3 bases and J by 5 bases, with 8 bases between them. CDR3 in DNA: TGTGCCAGCAGTGAGGGACTTGACGAGCAGTACTTC. Translation: CASSEGLDEQYF.

This clone was seen a few times. The chain employs TRBV28 and TRBJ2-7; possible D gene TRBD1, 6 bases. Germline values: CDR1 MDHEN, CDR2 SYDVKM. This CDR3 region has 18 residues. V was shortened by 9 bases and J by 0 bases, with 27 bases between the two germline ends. CDR3 protein: CARGKGLHRDWYSYEQYF. CDR3 DNA: TGTGCCAGGGGGAAGGGCCTACACAGGGATTGGTACTCCTACGAGCAGTACTTC.

V and J are TRBV6-5 and TRBJ2-7; 7 positions agree with TRBD1. The CDR3 runs 14 residues. The V and J ends lost 5 bases and 1 base, in that order; junction bases with no gene match: 5. The germline gives CDR1 MNHEY, CDR2 SVGAGI. CDR3 loop: CASSPRQGSYEQYF. In DNA, the CDR3 is TGTGCCAGCAGTCCGCGACAGGGTTCCTACGAGCAGTACTTC.

This rearrangement joins TRBV14 to TRBJ1-1, with D possibly TRBD1 on 5 matching bases. The CDR3 has 15 residues. Germline CDR1 is SGHDN and CDR2 is FVKESK. Trimming stripped 2 bases from V and 8 bases from J, with 18 bases between. The CDR3 DNA reads as TGTGCCAGCAGCCAAAGAGGGGACTCCTCCAGCGAAGCTTTCTTT. It translates to CASSQRGDSSSEAFF.

J is TRBJ1-5 and V is TRBV30; TRBD1 agrees at 10 bases. The CDR3 runs to 14 residues. Trimming removed 5 bases from V and 6 bases from J; junction bases left unmatched: 7. Germline V lookup: CDR1 GTSNPN, CDR2 SVGIG (reference sequence). In nucleotides, the CDR3 is TGTGCCTGGGGGACAGGGGATTCAGGTCAGCCCCAGCATTTT. Translated, it gives CAWGTGDSGQPQHF.

The gene calls are TRBV6-2 or TRBV6-3 and TRBJ1-1; 8 nucleotides agree with TRBD1. The ends lost 2 bases at V and 1 base at J; junction bases unmatched: 0. The CDR3 is 14 residues long. Germline V gene sequence: CDR1 MNHEY, CDR2 SVGEGT. The CDR3 coding sequence is TGTGCCAGCAGTTACGACAGGGGGAACACTGAAGCTTTCTTT. This gives the protein CASSYDRGNTEAFF.

The rearrangement uses TRBV18 and TRBJ1-1; possible D gene TRBD1, 5 bases. CDR3 length: 15 residues. From germline, CDR1 is KGHSH and CDR2 LQKENI. Trimming removed 1 base from V and 2 bases from J, with 11 bases in between. CDR3 sequence reads: CASSPQQAKNTEAFF. The CDR3 coding sequence is TGTGCCAGCTCACCACAACAGGCTAAAAACACTGAAGCTTTCTTT.

This clone has just a few counts. This rearrangement joins TRBV7-3 to TRBJ2-5, with D possibly matching TRBD2 (6 bases). The CDR3 contains 15 residues. The V end was cut by 2 bases, the J end by 4 bases, with 14 bases between. Germline CDR1 and CDR2: SGHTA and FQGTGA. CDR3 residues: CASSLGPGLPETQYF. The CDR3 bases are TGTGCCAGCAGCTTAGGTCCGGGACTCCCAGAGACCCAGTACTTC.

V gene TRBV3-1 (or the pseudogene TRBV3-2) combines with J gene TRBJ1-2; a possible D gene is TRBD1 (5 bases). V shed 3 bases and J shed 2 bases, with 16 bases lying between them. The CDR3 runs 16 residues. Germline V CDR1 and CDR2: LGHDT, YNNKEL (reference sequence). The CDR3 bases are TGTGCCAGCAGCCAGGCTCCCATCCGGACAAACTATGGCTACACCTTC. It encodes CASSQAPIRTNYGYTF.

V and J are TRBV9 and TRBJ2-3; 9 bases map to TRBD2. This CDR3 has 14 amino acids. Germline loops: CDR1 SGDLS, CDR2 YYNGEE. V shed 5 bases, J shed 6 bases, and the junction held 7 bases outside the gene matches. CDR3: CASRPGLALDTQYF. The CDR3 nucleotides read TGTGCCAGCAGACCAGGACTAGCGCTGGATACGCAGTATTTT. Looking up the rest from reference TRBV9 and TRBJ2-3 gives the full variable domain: DSGVTQTPKHLITATGQRVTLRCSPRSGDLSVYWYQQSLDQGLQFLIQYYNGEERAKGNILERFSAQQFPDLHSELNLSSLELGDSALYFCASRPGLALDTQYFGPGTRLTVL.

The gene calls are TRBV5-6 and TRBJ1-2; D unresolved. The germline CDR1 and CDR2 sequences are SGHDT and YYEEEE. V dropped 1 base and J dropped 4 bases, with 11 bases sitting between them. The CDR3 runs 14 residues. The CDR3 region has the DNA TGTGCCAGCAGCTTGCCCAACTCGCTCTATGGCTACACCTTC. The encoded protein is CASSLPNSLYGYTF.